One T cell receptor (beta chain) is described in this entry. The antigen is unknown. This record belongs to a study of beta chain features in type 1 diabetes. Notes on the study in general: When VDJ junctions were examined, type 1 diabetes patients showed fewer insertions and more deletions.

V gave up 6 bases and J gave up 0 bases; unmatched junction bases: 7. The CDR3 loop spans 16 amino acids. Germline CDR1 SGHNT, CDR2 YENEEA. The entirety of the isolated RNA underwent reverse transcription, so expressed TCRB transcripts were sequenced. Assay used: immunoSEQ multiplex PCR; TCRdb lists only in-frame clones, some missing. The data show roughly 120,000 clones, 40% seen once. What was sequenced was stem cell memory CD4+ T cells from blood. This clonotype originated in a woman aged 18-29 years in good health. The chain has TRBV11-3 and TRBJ2-2; 7 bases are a match to TRBD1. The CDR3 DNA reads as TGTGCCAGCAGTCATGACAGGGTGGCGAACACCGGGGAGCTGTTTTTT. This codes for CASSHDRVANTGELFF.